These 23 T cell receptor beta chains were sequenced from one sample in a study of beta chain features in type 1 diabetes. Sequencing targeted expressed TCRB transcripts, as all isolated RNA had been reverse transcribed. TCRdb's table, derived via immunoSEQ multiplex PCR, lists solely in-frame clones and lacks some. This sample carries about 620,000 clones, 15% of them seen once, and the ten largest clones take about 0.087%. Sequencing was carried out using naive CD4+ T cells from blood. These receptors all come from a man aged 18 to 30 in good health.

This clone was seen a handful of times. This chain uses TRBV18 with TRBJ1-4, with D tentatively TRBD1 (5 bases). The V end was cut by 3 bases, the J end by 8 bases, with 16 bases between. This CDR3 is built from 15 residues. Germline CDR1 and CDR2: KGHSH and LQKENI. CDR3 sequence (DNA): TGTGCCAGCTCACCGTCAGGGCCAAGAGTAGAAAAACTGTTTTTT. This translates into CASSPSGPRVEKLFF. Supplemented by reference TRBV18 and TRBJ1-4, the full variable domain reads NAGVMQNPRHLVRRRGQEARLRCSPMKGHSHVYWYRQLPEEGLKFMVYLQKENIIDESGMPKERFSAEFPKEGPSILRIQQVVRGDSAAYFCASSPSGPRVEKLFFGSGTQLSVL.

V gene TRBV9 combines with J gene TRBJ2-3; D might be TRBD2 (5 bases). The CDR3 spans 15 residues. V was pared by 0 bases and J by 1 base, with 9 bases between. In germline, CDR1 is SGDLS, CDR2 YYNGEE. The CDR3 loop reads CASSVERVGTDTQYF. CDR3 bases: TGTGCCAGCAGCGTAGAGAGGGTTGGCACAGATACGCAGTATTTT.

This clone showed up many times. The chain has TRBV9 and TRBJ2-1, with D possibly matching TRBD2 (6 bases). V lost 4 bases, J lost 0 bases, and 11 bases lay in between. The germline gives CDR1 SGDLS, CDR2 YYNGEE. This CDR3 contains 15 residues. The CDR3 loop reads CASSLAGSSYNEQFF. The CDR3, as DNA: TGTGCCAGCAGCCTCGCCGGGAGCTCCTACAATGAGCAGTTCTTC.

This chain connects TRBV20-1 to TRBJ2-3, with D hard to call. This CDR3 contains 11 residues. Germline CDR1 DFQATT, CDR2 SNEGSKA (reference sequence). This chain's CDR3 is CSRHDTDTQYF. The CDR3 coding sequence is TGCAGCCGACACGATACAGATACGCAGTATTTT.

The chain couples TRBV5-1 to TRBJ1-1, with D perhaps TRBD1 (5 bases). This CDR3 spans 17 amino acids. Germline values: CDR1 SGHRS, CDR2 YFSETQ. Trimming left V 4 bases short and J 1 base short, with 20 bases between. As DNA, the CDR3 is TGCGCCAGCAGCGACGTTAACCTAGGGGTCCCGAACACTGAAGCTTTCTTT. Its translation is CASSDVNLGVPNTEAFF.

This clone has more than one count but fewer than ten. The chain links TRBV4-2 to TRBJ2-3; D not resolved. CDR1 is LGHNA, CDR2 YNFKEQ, per germline. This CDR3 spans 13 amino acids. The germline V and J ends were trimmed by 4 bases and 3 bases, with 8 bases remaining between them. CDR3: CASSREFTDTQYF. In nucleotides, the CDR3 is TGTGCCAGCAGCCGAGAGTTTACAGATACGCAGTATTTT.

This clone appeared a few times. This rearrangement joins TRBV28 to TRBJ2-4; D is ambiguous. CDR1 and CDR2 from the germline V gene are MDHEN and SYDVKM. The CDR3 extends over 12 amino acids. Trimming took 1 base from V and 5 from J, leaving 3 bases between them. The DNA of the CDR3 is TGTGCCAGCAGTTTATTGGAAAACATTCAGTACTTC. Its translation: CASSLLENIQYF.

The chain has TRBV14 and TRBJ1-1, with unresolved D. V gave up 0 bases and J gave up 6 bases, with 17 bases separating them. This CDR3 comprises 16 residues. The germline CDR1 and CDR2 sequences are SGHDN and FVKESK. The CDR3 coding sequence is TGTGCCAGCAGCCAAGAACCAAGGAAGATGCACCCTGAAGCTTTCTTT. Amino acid sequence: CASSQEPRKMHPEAFF.

V is TRBV28 and J is TRBJ2-5; D tentatively reads TRBD1 or TRBD2 (7 bases each). In germline, CDR1 is MDHEN, CDR2 SYDVKM. Trimming stripped 9 bases from V and 7 bases from J, with 21 bases between. There are 14 residues in the CDR3. The CDR3, as DNA: TGTGCCAGTACAGGGGAGGGTGGATGGAGGACCCAGTACTTC. Amino acids: CASTGEGGWRTQYF.

This clone was found a few times. CDR3 DNA sequence: TGTGCCAGCAGCTTAGTGAGGGTACTCGTGCAGTACTTC. Translating it yields CASSLVRVLVQYF. The V gene is TRBV11-2, the J gene TRBJ2-7; maybe TRBD2 (5 bases). Between the trimmed V and J ends, which lost 1 base and 9 bases, there was a span of 13 bases. This CDR3 is 13 amino acids long. Germline values: CDR1 SGHAT, CDR2 FQNNGV.

This clone was counted a few times. V usage is TRBV25-1 and J usage is TRBJ1-4; no firm D call. Germline-derived CDR1 and CDR2 are MGHDK and SYGVNS. The germline V and J ends were trimmed by 3 bases and 8 bases, with 16 bases remaining between them. This CDR3 comprises 15 residues. CDR3 nucleotides: TGTGCCAGCAGTGATAGGACCCCTGCTGCGGAAAAACTGTTTTTT. Its protein is CASSDRTPAAEKLFF.

The rearrangement joins TRBV5-1 to TRBJ1-2; D call uncertain. The CDR3 runs 12 residues. CDR1 and CDR2 from the germline V gene are SGHRS and YFSETQ. V was clipped by 0 bases and J by 8 bases, with 8 bases between them. The CDR3 region is CASSLAEQGYTF. Written as DNA, the CDR3 is TGCGCCAGCAGCTTGGCTGAACAGGGCTACACCTTC.

This clone was counted only a few times. The chain uses TRBV5-1 and TRBJ2-1; D gene ambiguous. CDR1 SGHRS and CDR2 YFSETQ come from the germline V gene. The CDR3 covers 15 residues. The V and J ends lost 0 bases and 7 bases respectively, with 14 bases between them. The CDR3 protein is CASSLVLGIGNEQFF. CDR3 in DNA: TGCGCCAGCAGCTTGGTGCTGGGAATCGGGAATGAGCAGTTCTTC.

The chain has TRBV2 and TRBJ2-7; 7 bases fit TRBD1. V was clipped by 7 bases and J by 3 bases; unmatched bases: 6. The CDR3 covers 13 residues. The germline gives CDR1 SNHLY, CDR2 FYNNEI. CDR3 DNA sequence: TGTGCCAGCACTTTGACAGGGCTCTACGAGCAGTACTTC. This codes for CASTLTGLYEQYF.

CDR3 DNA: TGTGCCAGCAGTTCGGGCCTAATTGGCTACACCTTC. Translating gives CASSSGLIGYTF. V and J are TRBV28 and TRBJ1-2; D unclear. Germline V gives CDR1 MDHEN, CDR2 SYDVKM. The CDR3 runs to 12 residues. The ends were cut back, 4 bases at V and 7 bases at J, with 10 bases in the middle.

The rearrangement links TRBV6-5 to TRBJ2-5; the match to TRBD2 covers 12 bases. V dropped 2 bases and J dropped 4; count of bases not matched to a gene: 2. CDR1 MNHEY and CDR2 SVGAGI come from the germline V gene. The CDR3 covers 15 residues. The CDR3 bases are TGTGCCAGCAGTTACCTAGCGGGAGGGGGAGAGACCCAGTACTTC. It codes for CASSYLAGGGETQYF.

This clone was found a few times. The chain joins TRBV19 to TRBJ2-6; 7 bases agree with TRBD2. V lost 7 bases and J lost 1; bases outside the gene matches: 4. CDR1 and CDR2 from the germline V gene are LNHDA and SQIVND (reference sequence). The length of the CDR3 is 15 residues. The CDR3 nucleotides read TGTGCCAGTATCAGGCGGGGGTCTGGGGCCAACGTCCTGACTTTC. Translating gives CASIRRGSGANVLTF.

The chain has TRBV6-1 and TRBJ1-4; TRBD1 might be the D (6 bases). Germline values: CDR1 MNHNS, CDR2 SASEGT. The CDR3 is 14 residues long. Between the trimmed V and J ends, which lost 6 bases and 5 bases, there was a span of 13 bases. In nucleotides, the CDR3 is TGTGCCAGCAGAGGACAGAAACCGAATGAAAAACTGTTTTTT. It specifies CASRGQKPNEKLFF.

This clone has just a few counts. The V and J genes are TRBV28 and TRBJ1-1; D is unclear. The CDR3 extends over 8 amino acids. CDR1 is MDHEN and CDR2 is SYDVKM in the germline V gene. V was clipped by 8 bases and J by 14 bases, with 9 bases between them. CDR3: CASGGRFF. The DNA for the CDR3 is TGTGCCAGCGGCGGGAGATTCTTT.

In regard to this clone: At one end the junction does not follow the germline gene, possibly because of a read error. This chain connects TRBV29-1 to TRBJ1-1; TRBD1 matches 9 bases. This CDR3 is built from 13 residues. The V gene's germline CDR1 is SQVTM and CDR2 ANQGSEA. The CDR3: CSGGQGGNAEAFF. The DNA of the CDR3 is TGCAGCGGGGGACAGGGAGGGAACGCTGAAGCTTTCTTT.

This clone was found a few times. This chain links TRBV28 with TRBJ2-7; 7 nucleotides match TRBD1. CDR3 size: 14 residues. The germline CDR1 and CDR2 sequences are MDHEN and SYDVKM. V shed 6 bases and J 3 bases; nucleotides not matched to a gene: 8. CDR3 loop: CASRSRQGIYEQYF. The CDR3 nucleotides are TGTGCCAGCAGATCCCGACAGGGCATCTACGAGCAGTACTTC.

The chain recombines TRBV6-5 with TRBJ2-1; D uncertain. Per the germline V gene, CDR1 is MNHEY and CDR2 is SVGAGI. The CDR3 totals 12 residues. V was cut by 10 bases and J by 5 bases, with 12 bases left in between. CDR3 bases: TGTGCCACCAGGCCCCAAAACAATGAGCAGTTCTTC. Protein: CATRPQNNEQFF.

The table lists this clone with a few counts. This chain uses TRBV28 with TRBJ2-3; D is ambiguous. The CDR3 consists of 13 residues. V lost 7 bases to trimming and J lost 1 base, with 9 bases between them. Germline assignment: CDR1 MDHEN and CDR2 SYDVKM. As DNA, the CDR3 is TGTGCCAGCACCGAGTGGGGCACAGATACGCAGTATTTT. Its protein product is CASTEWGTDTQYF.